Listed here is a single TCR beta chain. Its antigen remains unidentified. This entry comes from a study of cytomegalovirus exposure and HLA in healthy donors. Use of 60 Vbeta and 13 Jbeta primers characterized the PCR. The repertoire was sequenced with immunoSEQ multiplex PCR; TCRdb's copy has only in-frame clones and lacks some. The table records some 120,000 clones, 80% of them present only once. Study-wide findings and caveats: The authors later linked a missense DCLRE1C variant to TCR beta V- and J-gene trimming. In vitro confirmation showed three CMV-associated chains to be CMV antigen specific. Associated with cytomegalovirus, according to the listing, were 150 to 200 TCR beta chains.

Germline V gene sequence: CDR1 SEHNR, CDR2 FQNEAQ (reference sequence). This CDR3 is built from 16 residues. J was trimmed by 1 base and V by 3 bases; bases with no gene match: 5. The sequenced material came from PBMCs. The clonotype originates from a male donor in good health and CMV-seronegative. J is TRBJ2-1 and V is TRBV7-9, with 8 bases aligning to TRBD2. CDR3 in DNA: TGTGCCAGCAGCTTTGAAGCGGGGGTTTCCTACAATGAGCAGTTCTTC. Its protein product is CASSFEAGVSYNEQFF.